The TCR beta chain under discussion was sequenced for a study of cytomegalovirus exposure and HLA in healthy donors. Germline CDR1 and CDR2: SEHNR and FQNEAQ (reference sequence). V was shortened by 8 bases and J by 6 bases, with 20 bases between the two germline ends. This CDR3 comprises 14 residues. This clone was counted a few times. PCR amplification relied on 60 Vbeta primers (plus 13 Jbeta primers). Some clones are missing from TCRdb's copy, which holds only in-frame ones; the method was immunoSEQ multiplex PCR. The table includes approximately 120,000 clones, around 77% detected once. The sequencing sample was made of PBMCs. The rearrangement uses TRBV7-9 and TRBJ2-7; a weak D match, TRBD2 (6 bases). This TCR came from a man aged 50 to 60 in good health and CMV-seronegative. CDR3 residues: CASAWGRRNSEQYF. CDR3 DNA sequence: TGTGCCAGCGCCTGGGGGAGGCGCAACTCCGAGCAGTACTTC.